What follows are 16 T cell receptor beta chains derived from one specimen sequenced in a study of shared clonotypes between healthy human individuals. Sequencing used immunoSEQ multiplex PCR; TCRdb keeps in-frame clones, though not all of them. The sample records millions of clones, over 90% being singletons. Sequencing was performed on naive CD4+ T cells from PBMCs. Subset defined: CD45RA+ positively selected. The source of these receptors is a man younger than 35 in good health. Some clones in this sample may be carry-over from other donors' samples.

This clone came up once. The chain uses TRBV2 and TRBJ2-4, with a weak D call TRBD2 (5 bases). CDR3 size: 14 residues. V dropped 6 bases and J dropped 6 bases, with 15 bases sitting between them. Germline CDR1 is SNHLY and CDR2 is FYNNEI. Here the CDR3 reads CASSDEGDPNIQYF. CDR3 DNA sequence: TGTGCCAGCAGCGACGAGGGCGACCCAAACATTCAGTACTTC.

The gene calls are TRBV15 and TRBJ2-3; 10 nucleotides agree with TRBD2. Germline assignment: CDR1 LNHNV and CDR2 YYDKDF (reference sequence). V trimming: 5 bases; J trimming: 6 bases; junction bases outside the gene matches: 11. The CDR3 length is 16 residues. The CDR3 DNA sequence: TGTGCCACCAGCGGGCAGCAAGCGGGAGGGCAGGATACGCAGTATTTT. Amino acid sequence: CATSGQQAGGQDTQYF. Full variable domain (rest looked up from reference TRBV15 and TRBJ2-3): DAMVIQNPRYQVTQFGKPVTLSCSQTLNHNVMYWYQQKSSQAPKLLFHYYDKDFNNEADTPDNFQSRRPNTSFCFLDIRSPGLGDTAMYLCATSGQQAGGQDTQYFGPGTRLTVL.

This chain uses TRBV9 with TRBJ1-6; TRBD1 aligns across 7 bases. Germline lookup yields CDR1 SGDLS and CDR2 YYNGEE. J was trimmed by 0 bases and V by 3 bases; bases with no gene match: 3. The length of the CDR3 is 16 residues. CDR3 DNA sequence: TGTGCCAGCAGCGAAAGACAGGGCTCCTATAATTCACCCCTCCACTTT. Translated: CASSERQGSYNSPLHF.

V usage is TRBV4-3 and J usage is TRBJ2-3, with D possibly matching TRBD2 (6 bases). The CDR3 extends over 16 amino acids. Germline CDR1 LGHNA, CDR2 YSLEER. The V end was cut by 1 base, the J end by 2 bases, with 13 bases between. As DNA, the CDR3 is TGCGCCAGCAGCCAAGTCTTCGGCGGGACCACAGATACGCAGTATTTT. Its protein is CASSQVFGGTTDTQYF.

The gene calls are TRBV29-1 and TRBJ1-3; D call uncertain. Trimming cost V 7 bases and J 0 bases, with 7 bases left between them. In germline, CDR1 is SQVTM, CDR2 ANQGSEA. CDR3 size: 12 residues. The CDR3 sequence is CSGHFSGNTIYF. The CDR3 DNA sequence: TGCAGCGGTCACTTCTCTGGAAACACCATATATTTT.

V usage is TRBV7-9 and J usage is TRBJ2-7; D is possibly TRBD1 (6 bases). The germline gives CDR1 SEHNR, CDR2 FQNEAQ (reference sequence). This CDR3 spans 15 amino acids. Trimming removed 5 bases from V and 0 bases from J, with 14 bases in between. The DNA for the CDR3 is TGTGCCAGCAGCACCCGTAGGGGGAGCTCCTACGAGCAGTACTTC. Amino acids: CASSTRRGSSYEQYF.

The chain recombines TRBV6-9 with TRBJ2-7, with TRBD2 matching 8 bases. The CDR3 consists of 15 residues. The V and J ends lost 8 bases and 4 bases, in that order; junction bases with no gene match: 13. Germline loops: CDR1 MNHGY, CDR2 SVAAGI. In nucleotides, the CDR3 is TGTGCCAGCCGGGGGGGAACTAGCGGCCAATACGAGCAGTACTTC. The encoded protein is CASRGGTSGQYEQYF.

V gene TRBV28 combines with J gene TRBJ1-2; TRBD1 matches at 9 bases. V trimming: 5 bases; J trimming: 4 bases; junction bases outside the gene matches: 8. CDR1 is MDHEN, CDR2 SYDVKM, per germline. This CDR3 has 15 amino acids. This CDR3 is CASSLTGTGIYGYTF. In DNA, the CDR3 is TGTGCCAGCAGTCTCACCGGGACAGGGATCTATGGCTACACCTTC.

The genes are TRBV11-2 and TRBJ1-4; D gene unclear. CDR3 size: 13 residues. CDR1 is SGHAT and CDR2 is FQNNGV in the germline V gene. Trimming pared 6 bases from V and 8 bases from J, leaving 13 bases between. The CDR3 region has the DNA TGTGCCAGCAGTCCACCCTGGTACGAAAAACTGTTTTTT. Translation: CASSPPWYEKLFF.

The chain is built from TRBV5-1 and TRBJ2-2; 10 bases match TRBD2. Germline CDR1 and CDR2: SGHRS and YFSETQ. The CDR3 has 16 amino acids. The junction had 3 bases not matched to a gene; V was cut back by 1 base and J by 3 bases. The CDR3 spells CASSLLAGDYTGELFF. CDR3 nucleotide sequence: TGCGCCAGCAGCTTGCTAGCGGGAGATTACACCGGGGAGCTGTTTTTT.

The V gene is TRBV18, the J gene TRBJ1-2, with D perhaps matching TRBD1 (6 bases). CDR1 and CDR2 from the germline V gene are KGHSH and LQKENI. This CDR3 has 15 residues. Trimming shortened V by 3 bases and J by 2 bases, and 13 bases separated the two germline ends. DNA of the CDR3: TGTGCCAGCTCACCCCTCGGGGGGCCGAACTATGGCTACACCTTC. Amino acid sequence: CASSPLGGPNYGYTF.

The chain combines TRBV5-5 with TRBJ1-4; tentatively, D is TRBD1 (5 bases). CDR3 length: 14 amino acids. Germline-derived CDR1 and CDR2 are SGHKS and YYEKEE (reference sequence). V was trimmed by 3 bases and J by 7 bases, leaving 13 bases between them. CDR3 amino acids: CASSWGTLGEKLFF. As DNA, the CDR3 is TGTGCCAGCAGCTGGGGGACGTTGGGTGAAAAACTGTTTTTT.

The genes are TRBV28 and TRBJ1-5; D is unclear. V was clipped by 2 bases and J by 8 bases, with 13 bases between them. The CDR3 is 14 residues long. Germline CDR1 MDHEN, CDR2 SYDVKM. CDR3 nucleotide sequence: TGTGCCAGCAGTTTAAAGGACTCTCGAAAGCCCCAGCATTTT. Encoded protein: CASSLKDSRKPQHF.

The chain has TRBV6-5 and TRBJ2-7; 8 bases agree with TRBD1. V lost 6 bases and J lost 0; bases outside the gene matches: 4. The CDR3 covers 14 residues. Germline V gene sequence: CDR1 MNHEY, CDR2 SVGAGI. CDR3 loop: CASRRGQASYEQYF. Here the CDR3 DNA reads TGTGCCAGCAGGAGGGGACAGGCCTCCTACGAGCAGTACTTC.

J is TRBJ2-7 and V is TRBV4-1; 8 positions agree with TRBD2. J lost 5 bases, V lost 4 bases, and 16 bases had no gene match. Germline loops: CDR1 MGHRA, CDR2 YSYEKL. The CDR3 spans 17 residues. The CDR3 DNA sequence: TGCGCCAGCAGCCTGACCGGGGGGGGGTCGTTATTCGACGAGCAGTACTTC. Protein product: CASSLTGGGSLFDEQYF.

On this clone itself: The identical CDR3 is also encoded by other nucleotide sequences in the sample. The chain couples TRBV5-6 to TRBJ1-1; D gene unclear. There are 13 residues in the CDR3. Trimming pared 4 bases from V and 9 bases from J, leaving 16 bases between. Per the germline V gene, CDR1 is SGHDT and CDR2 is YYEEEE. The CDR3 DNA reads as TGTGCCAGCAGCCGGGTGGGATTTTCTAAAGCTTTCTTT. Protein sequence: CASSRVGFSKAFF.